These 8 T cell receptor beta chains were sequenced from one sample in a study of brain T cells in children with intractable seizures. Clones were read by immunoSEQ multiplex PCR, and TCRdb kept only the in-frame ones, dropping some. The sample lists tens of thousands of clones, roughly 91% occurring once. The sequences come from peripheral blood, collected at surgery. The origin of the receptors is a boy under three years old with tuberous sclerosis and intractable seizures.

The chain couples TRBV5-1 to TRBJ2-5; D is unclear. Germline V gives CDR1 SGHRS, CDR2 YFSETQ. The CDR3 is 11 residues long. Trimming cost V 2 bases and J 4 bases, with 3 bases left between them. CDR3 protein: CASSLRETQYF. The DNA for the CDR3 is TGCGCCAGCAGCTTAAGAGAGACCCAGTACTTC.

This clone appeared a single time. This rearrangement joins TRBV11-2 to TRBJ2-7; 9 nucleotides line up with TRBD1. Germline CDR1 reads SGHAT; CDR2 reads FQNNGV. The CDR3 sequence is 15 residues long. Losses at the gene ends were 0 bases for V and 3 bases for J; bases not matched to a gene: 3. The CDR3 nucleotides read TGTGCCAGCAGCTTAGAAGAGGACAGGGGCTACGAGCAGTACTTC. Translated, it gives CASSLEEDRGYEQYF.

V usage is TRBV4-1 and J usage is TRBJ2-7; possible D gene TRBD1, 6 bases. The germline gives CDR1 MGHRA, CDR2 YSYEKL. CDR3 length equals 14 residues. Trimming stripped 2 bases from V and 7 bases from J, with 15 bases between. CDR3 sequence reads: CASSQPPQGGEQYF. The DNA for the CDR3 is TGCGCCAGCAGCCAACCCCCACAGGGTGGGGAGCAGTACTTC.

This chain connects TRBV7-3 to TRBJ2-2; no firm D call. The germline V and J ends were trimmed by 3 bases and 6 bases, with 5 bases remaining between them. The CDR3 loop spans 12 amino acids. Per the germline V gene, CDR1 is SGHTA and CDR2 is FQGTGA. CDR3 DNA sequence: TGTGCCAGCAGCTTCGAATCCGGGGAGCTGTTTTTT. Translating gives CASSFESGELFF.

This chain connects TRBV30 to TRBJ1-2; TRBD1 agrees at 9 bases. This CDR3 spans 14 amino acids. The V gene end was trimmed by 0 bases and the J gene end by 6 bases; junction bases not matched to a gene: 5. Germline V gene data show CDR1 as GTSNPN and CDR2 as SVGIG (reference sequence). CDR3 amino acids: CAWSVPWTGDGYTF. The DNA for the CDR3 is TGTGCCTGGAGTGTACCCTGGACAGGGGATGGCTACACCTTC.

The rearrangement joins TRBV11-1 to TRBJ1-3, with a tentative D call TRBD1 (6 bases). Trimming cost V 3 bases and J 4 bases, with 13 bases left between them. Germline-derived CDR1 and CDR2 are SGHAT and FQDESV (reference sequence). The CDR3 runs to 15 residues. For the CDR3, the DNA is TGTGCCAGCAGCTTTGAGGGACACGCCGGAAACACCATATATTTT. This encodes CASSFEGHAGNTIYF.

The J gene is TRBJ2-1, the V gene TRBV4-2, with a tentative D call TRBD2 (5 bases). In germline, CDR1 is LGHNA, CDR2 YNFKEQ. V lost 3 bases, J lost 3 bases, and 18 bases lay in between. The CDR3 consists of 17 residues. The CDR3 DNA reads TGTGCCAGCAGCCAGACGATTCTCGCGGGCGGCTACAATGAGCAGTTCTTC. Residues: CASSQTILAGGYNEQFF.

The rearrangement links TRBV5-6 to TRBJ2-2; 7 positions match TRBD2. Per the germline V gene, CDR1 is SGHDT and CDR2 is YYEEEE. V shed 8 bases, J shed 2 bases, and the junction held 6 bases outside the gene matches. The CDR3 is 14 residues long. CDR3 coding DNA: TGTGCCAGTAAACCTAGCGGCAACACCGGGGAGCTGTTTTTT. Translated, it gives CASKPSGNTGELFF.